A selection of T cell receptor beta chains follows, all from one sample in a study of graft-versus-host responses after intestinal transplantation. These receptors lack a known antigen. The repertoire was sequenced with immunoSEQ multiplex PCR; TCRdb's copy has only in-frame clones and lacks some. The repertoire holds tens of thousands of clones, 84% seen once, with roughly 0.4% in the top ten. This sample comprised unstimulated CD4+ T cells sorted from spleen or lymph node cells, obtained before transplant. The receptors come from a human donor who was the organ donor for an intestinal transplant. Both conserved end residues are part of each CDR3. The order of the fields is CDR3 protein, V gene.

cdr3_aa: CANTGGGASYNEQFF; v_call: TRBV7-2
cdr3_aa: CASSLFQGTNTEAFF; v_call: TRBV5-6
cdr3_aa: CASKEEGWTGELFF; v_call: TRBV6-1
cdr3_aa: CASISGAGYTF; v_call: TRBV28
cdr3_aa: CASSLSTTTDTQYF; v_call: TRBV7-9
cdr3_aa: CASVDRGSQPQHF; v_call: TRBV6-1
cdr3_aa: CASSKLERRGTYNEQFF; v_call: TRBV7-2
cdr3_aa: CASSLGQGASQPQHF; v_call: TRBV5-6
cdr3_aa: CASSLESSGGRRELFF; v_call: TRBV5-6
cdr3_aa: CASSSLAGGRETQYF; v_call: TRBV25-1
cdr3_aa: CASSQGFVAPLHF; v_call: TRBV6-5
cdr3_aa: CASSLGEAGTTQYF; v_call: TRBV11-2
cdr3_aa: CASSFAPSGPGADTQYF; v_call: TRBV27
cdr3_aa: CASSDRGLGNTIYF; v_call: TRBV6-6
cdr3_aa: CASSQAGQGYQPQHF; v_call: TRBV4-1
cdr3_aa: CSVEDSNAPGSPLHF; v_call: TRBV29-1
cdr3_aa: CASQKTGGEETQYF; v_call: TRBV19
cdr3_aa: CASSPTGSGGTGELFF; v_call: TRBV28